This TCR beta chain was sequenced for a study of early T cells in non-severe SARS-CoV-2 infection. Study-level information: Sequenced bulk RNA came from whole blood that was unsorted, and chains were unpaired.

Broader study findings: Private and CD4 specificities were missed by VDJdb matching, which favored anti-spike CD8 responses.

About this clonotype: What it recognizes is unknown.

The CDR3 spans 14 residues. Trimming cost V 8 bases and J 3 bases, with 14 bases left between them. Germline lookup yields CDR1 LNHDA and CDR2 SQIVND (reference sequence). Researchers tagged individual cDNA molecules with unique molecular identifiers. TCRdb itself ran the 5' RACE reads through MiXCR, one entry per CDR3 protein. The sample has about 100,000 distinct CDR3 sequences, 13% seen once; the top ten hold 2% to 2.5%. The material sequenced was whole blood. This receptor was taken from an adult who was a healthcare worker with PCR-confirmed SARS-CoV-2 infection or an uninfected control (not recorded which). This sequence joins TRBV19 and TRBJ2-1, with a tentative D call TRBD1 (5 bases). The CDR3 nucleotides are TGTGCCAGTGCCGCAGGACACTACTACAATGAGCAGTTCTTC. This gives the protein CASAAGHYYNEQFF.